The 13 T cell receptor beta chains below all came from one sample that was sequenced in a study of response to subunit inactivated influenza vaccine. One entry per CDR3 protein results from TCRdb running MiXCR on the RT-PCR reads. The sample holds approximately 730,000 distinct CDR3 sequences; roughly 13% are singletons and the top ten take roughly 6.4%. Source: PBMCs from blood, taken approximately 15 days before vaccination. The receptor set was obtained from a man aged 50 to 59 who received an inactivated influenza vaccine.

This clonotype was found a few times. The genes are TRBV12-3 or TRBV12-4 and TRBJ2-7, with D perhaps matching TRBD2 (5 bases). The ends were cut back, 3 bases at V and 0 bases at J, with 12 bases in the middle. This CDR3 has 15 amino acids. The CDR3 DNA sequence: TGTGCCAGCAGTTTCACGGGCGGGTTCTCCTACGAGCAGTACTTC. This translates into CASSFTGGFSYEQYF.

The chain recombines TRBV19 with TRBJ2-1, with D possibly called TRBD1 or TRBD2 (5 bases each). CDR1 LNHDA and CDR2 SQIVND come from the germline V gene (reference sequence). With 5 bases removed from V and 4 bases from J, the gap between germline ends came to 15 bases. This CDR3 spans 15 amino acids. The CDR3 region is CASSPGPRNYNEQFF. Here the CDR3 DNA reads TGTGCCAGTAGTCCGGGACCCAGAAATTACAATGAGCAGTTCTTC.

V usage is TRBV12-3 or TRBV12-4 and J usage is TRBJ2-5, with D possibly being TRBD1 or TRBD2 (5 bases each). Deletions cut 6 bases from V and 6 bases from J, with 14 bases between. The CDR3 runs to 13 residues. DNA for the CDR3: TGTGCCAGCAGCAGGGACCGTGGAAAGACCCAGTACTTC. Translating gives CASSRDRGKTQYF.

V gene TRBV4-3 combines with J gene TRBJ2-3, with 7 bases aligning to TRBD2. The CDR3 loop spans 17 amino acids. The J segment lost 6 bases and the V segment lost 2 bases, leaving 14 bases of the junction unmatched. Germline loops: CDR1 LGHNA, CDR2 YSLEER. CDR3 nucleotide sequence: TGCGCCAGCAGCCAATCTCCTAGCGGCCCTGCGAGGGATACGCAGTATTTT. Protein product: CASSQSPSGPARDTQYF.

This clonotype turned up a few times. The chain carries TRBV6-2 or TRBV6-3 and TRBJ2-4; TRBD2 matches 10 bases. This CDR3 spans 20 amino acids. V shed 5 bases, J shed 1 base, and the junction held 17 bases outside the gene matches. Germline lookup yields CDR1 MNHEY and CDR2 SVGEGT. The CDR3 region is CASSQDLEREGLLAKNIQYF. CDR3 DNA sequence: TGTGCCAGCAGTCAGGACCTCGAGCGGGAGGGCCTCTTGGCCAAAAACATTCAGTACTTC.

The chain has TRBV6-1 and TRBJ2-1; 8 bases fit TRBD2. V shed 5 bases, J shed 8 bases, and the junction held 5 bases outside the gene matches. This CDR3 has 13 amino acids. The V gene's germline CDR1 is MNHNS and CDR2 SASEGT. The CDR3 region is CASSLGTRHEQFF. The CDR3 nucleotides read TGTGCCAGCAGTCTTGGGACTAGGCATGAGCAGTTCTTC.

This clonotype has a handful of counts. The CDR3 region has the DNA TGTGCCTGGGGCGCTTCTAGAGAGACCCAGTACTTC. It encodes CAWGASRETQYF. The chain carries TRBV30 and TRBJ2-5; D gene unclear. The V gene's germline CDR1 is GTSNPN and CDR2 SVGIG (reference sequence). Trimming left V 5 bases short and J 4 bases short, with 11 bases between. The CDR3 totals 12 residues.

The genes are TRBV5-5 and TRBJ2-3, with D possibly matching TRBD1 (6 bases). CDR1 and CDR2 from the germline V gene are SGHKS and YYEKEE (reference sequence). V dropped 3 bases and J dropped 1 base, with 15 bases sitting between them. The CDR3 spans 16 residues. CDR3 sequence reads: CASSSQGGWGTDTQYF. CDR3 DNA: TGTGCCAGCAGCTCACAAGGGGGATGGGGCACAGATACGCAGTATTTT.

The gene calls are TRBV13 and TRBJ2-5; the match to TRBD2 covers 12 bases. CDR1 is PRHDT, CDR2 FYEKMQ, per germline (reference sequence). The V and J ends lost 4 bases and 0 bases, in that order; junction bases with no gene match: 3. The CDR3 has 16 amino acids. CDR3 coding DNA: TGTGCCAGCAGCTCCCTAGCGGGGGGGAACCAAGAGACCCAGTACTTC. Protein: CASSSLAGGNQETQYF.

A few counts support this clonotype. This chain joins TRBV5-1 and TRBJ2-7; 8 positions agree with TRBD2. Germline CDR1 reads SGHRS; CDR2 reads YFSETQ. The CDR3 has 15 residues. V lost 4 bases to trimming and J lost 0 bases; unmatched junction nucleotides: 6. The CDR3: CASSPGGTVSYEQYF. The CDR3 coding sequence is TGCGCCAGCAGCCCGGGAGGGACGGTCTCCTACGAGCAGTACTTC. Variable domain in full (rest from reference TRBV5-1 and TRBJ2-7): KAGVTQTPRYLIKTRGQQVTLSCSPISGHRSVSWYQQTPGQGLQFLFEYFSETQRNKGNFPGRFSGRQFSNSRSEMNVSTLELGDSALYLCASSPGGTVSYEQYFGPGTRLTVT.

This clonotype was found many times. The rearrangement joins TRBV9 to TRBJ1-1, with D tentatively TRBD1 (6 bases). CDR1 and CDR2 (germline): SGDLS, YYNGEE. V gave up 2 bases and J gave up 3 bases, with 8 bases separating them. This CDR3 has 13 residues. The CDR3 loop reads CASSVGGYTEAFF. The CDR3 region has the DNA TGTGCCAGCAGCGTGGGGGGCTACACTGAAGCTTTCTTT. Drawing the rest from reference TRBV9 and TRBJ1-1, the complete variable domain is DSGVTQTPKHLITATGQRVTLRCSPRSGDLSVYWYQQSLDQGLQFLIQYYNGEERAKGNILERFSAQQFPDLHSELNLSSLELGDSALYFCASSVGGYTEAFFGQGTRLTVV.

This clonotype has at least ten counts. The genes are TRBV6-2 or TRBV6-3 and TRBJ1-2; weak D call: TRBD1 (5 bases). V dropped 5 bases and J dropped 4 bases, with 17 bases sitting between them. This CDR3 contains 15 residues. The germline V gene encodes CDR1 MNHEY and CDR2 SVGEGT. CDR3 in DNA: TGTGCCAGCAGTGACGAGACAGAAACCTTCTATGGCTACACCTTC. Translated: CASSDETETFYGYTF.

This clonotype occurred a few times. The chain recombines TRBV20-1 with TRBJ1-1; 7 bases agree with TRBD1. The CDR3 is made up of 14 amino acids. V dropped 5 bases and J dropped 4; count of bases not matched to a gene: 10. The germline gives CDR1 DFQATT, CDR2 SNEGSKA (reference sequence). The CDR3 loop is CSADTDRSGTEAFF. The CDR3 region has the DNA TGCAGTGCTGACACGGACAGGTCGGGCACTGAAGCTTTCTTT.